This entry lists 10 T cell receptor beta chains sequenced from one sample in a study of T cells in Graves' hyperthyroidism and ophthalmopathy. RNA transcripts served as the template for amplifying TCR beta CDR3 regions. RT-PCR in the first round (using the HTBI primer set) targeted the TCR CDR3. TCRdb processed the multiplex PCR reads anew with MiXCR; each CDR3 protein has one entry. The sample holds 690,000 or so distinct CDR3 sequences, around 20% seen once. Material for sequencing was blood. All receptors come from a woman between 45 and 65 years old with Graves' hyperthyroidism that later progressed to Graves' ophthalmopathy.

This clonotype has only a few counts. The chain recombines TRBV6-1 with TRBJ1-5; D unresolved. With 5 bases removed from V and 9 bases from J, the gap between germline ends came to 14 bases. CDR1 is MNHNS and CDR2 is SASEGT in the germline V gene. The CDR3 has 13 amino acids. This CDR3 reads CASSYAAEWPQHF. The CDR3 DNA reads TGTGCCAGCAGTTATGCAGCCGAGTGGCCCCAGCATTTT.

This sequence joins TRBV20-1 and TRBJ2-7; D may match TRBD1 or TRBD2 (5 bases each). Per germline, CDR1 DFQATT and CDR2 SNEGSKA (reference sequence). The CDR3 covers 12 residues. The V end was cut by 8 bases, the J end by 2 bases, with 13 bases between. CDR3 region: CSPWDQTYEQYF. CDR3 DNA: TGCAGTCCCTGGGACCAAACCTACGAGCAGTACTTC.

This clonotype appeared many times. The chain employs TRBV27 and TRBJ2-7; 7 bases line up with TRBD1. Germline loops: CDR1 MNHEY, CDR2 SMNVEV (reference sequence). CDR3 length equals 15 residues. V shed 2 bases, J shed 4 bases, and the junction held 8 bases outside the gene matches. CDR3 in amino acids: CASSLDPTGLYEQYF. CDR3 bases: TGTGCCAGCAGTTTAGATCCGACAGGGTTATACGAGCAGTACTTC.

This clonotype occurred a few times. Since a much larger clone is just one base distant, this may be a read error. This chain's CDR3 is CASSSNPKAEVGSYGYTF. CDR3 nucleotides: TGTGCCAGCAGCTCCAACCCCAAGGCCGAGGTGGGGTCCTATGGCTACACCTTC. The V call is TRBV7-9, the J call TRBJ1-2; D gene unclear. V lost 4 bases and J 4 bases, leaving 25 bases between the germline ends. CDR1 is SEHNR and CDR2 is FQNEAQ in the germline V gene (reference sequence). The CDR3 has 18 amino acids.

The table lists this clonotype with a few counts. V gene TRBV9 combines with J gene TRBJ1-1; D not certain. In germline, CDR1 is SGDLS, CDR2 YYNGEE. This CDR3 is built from 14 residues. Between the trimmed V and J ends, which lost 4 bases and 4 bases, there was a span of 14 bases. DNA of the CDR3: TGTGCCAGCAGCATTAAACTGGGTGGCACTGAAGCTTTCTTT. Translating it yields CASSIKLGGTEAFF.

There are many counts of this clonotype. The rearrangement links TRBV12-3 or TRBV12-4 to TRBJ2-5; D is perhaps TRBD1 (5 bases). The germline V and J ends were trimmed by 6 bases and 7 bases, with 12 bases remaining between them. There are 12 residues in the CDR3. CDR3: CASSLSTGTQYF. CDR3 DNA: TGTGCCAGCAGCTTGAGCACAGGGACCCAGTACTTC.

CDR3 DNA: TGTGCCAGCAGTTTATTCTCTGGAGATACGCAGTATTTT. It yields the protein CASSLFSGDTQYF. V usage is TRBV12-3 or TRBV12-4 and J usage is TRBJ2-3; D unresolved. The V and J ends lost 2 bases and 5 bases respectively, with 8 bases between them. This CDR3 comprises 13 residues.

For this clonotype: One end of the junction varies from germline; a read error may be responsible. The chain has TRBV6-9 and TRBJ2-3; 7 nucleotides agree with TRBD2. Germline V gene sequence: CDR1 MNHGY, CDR2 SVAAGI. The CDR3 is made up of 19 amino acids. CDR3 protein: CASGYSVAGETSSTDTQYF. The DNA of the CDR3 is TGTGCCAGCGGTTACAGCGTGGCGGGGGAAACCTCTAGCACAGATACGCAGTATTTT.

This clonotype was seen only a few times. J is TRBJ2-5 and V is TRBV4-1, with 11 bases aligning to TRBD1. Germline lookup yields CDR1 MGHRA and CDR2 YSYEKL. Trimming at V came to 1 base and at J to 3 bases, leaving 4 bases not matched to a gene. The CDR3 covers 16 residues. For the CDR3, the DNA is TGCGCCAGCAGCCAAGGGATGGGACAGGGGGAAGAGACCCAGTACTTC. This sequence encodes CASSQGMGQGEETQYF.

This clonotype has at least ten counts. The rearrangement links TRBV12-3 or TRBV12-4 to TRBJ1-5, with 9 nucleotides matching TRBD1. With V trimmed by 0 bases and J by 2 bases, 14 bases remained unmatched. CDR3 length: 20 residues. CDR3 amino acids: CASSLALMGTGRFGNQPQHF. The CDR3 nucleotides read TGTGCCAGCAGTTTAGCGCTAATGGGGACAGGGAGGTTCGGCAATCAGCCCCAGCATTTT.